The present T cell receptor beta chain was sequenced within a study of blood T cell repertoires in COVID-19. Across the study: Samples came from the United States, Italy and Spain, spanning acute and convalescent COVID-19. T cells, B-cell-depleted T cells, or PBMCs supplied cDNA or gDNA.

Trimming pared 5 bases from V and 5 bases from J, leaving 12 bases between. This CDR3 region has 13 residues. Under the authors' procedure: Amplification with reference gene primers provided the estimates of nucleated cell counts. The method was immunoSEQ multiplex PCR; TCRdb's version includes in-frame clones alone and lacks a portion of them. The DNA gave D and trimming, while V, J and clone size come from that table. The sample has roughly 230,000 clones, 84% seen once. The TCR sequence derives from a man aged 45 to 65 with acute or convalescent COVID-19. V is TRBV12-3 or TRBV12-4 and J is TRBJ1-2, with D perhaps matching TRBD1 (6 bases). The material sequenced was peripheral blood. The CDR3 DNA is TGTGCCAGCAGTCAACAGGGTGGATATGGCTACACCTTC. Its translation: CASSQQGGYGYTF.